Presented here are 8 T cell receptor beta chains from one specimen sequenced in a study of vaccination and CD4 T cells after COVID-19. Treatment of the sample: roughly nine-day PBMC culture with coronavirus spike peptide pools or control peptides (ViraFEST assay). What these receptors recognize is not known. The Oncomine TCR Beta short-read assay was applied to DNA of cultured CD4+ T cells. TCRdb passed the PCR reads through MiXCR, listing each CDR3 protein once. In the table there are some 20,000 distinct CDR3 sequences, less than 60% of which are singletons. The specimen was CD4+ T cells from blood, cultured in vitro, collected after SARS-CoV-2 vaccination. The receptors stem from a human donor who had recovered from COVID-19.

The J gene is TRBJ2-7, the V gene TRBV27, with D uncertain. The CDR3 sequence is 14 residues long. Germline CDR1 MNHEY, CDR2 SMNVEV (reference sequence). The V end lost 6 bases, the J end lost 5 bases, and 17 bases lay between the germline ends. As DNA, the CDR3 is TGTGCCAGCAGGATGAATTGGGGATGGGACGAGCAGTACTTC. This encodes CASRMNWGWDEQYF.

This clonotype was observed a handful of times. V gene TRBV20-1 combines with J gene TRBJ1-5; a weak D match, TRBD1 (5 bases). The CDR3 runs to 14 residues. Germline lookup yields CDR1 DFQATT and CDR2 SNEGSKA (reference sequence). V shed 4 bases and J shed 0 bases, with 10 bases lying between them. CDR3 DNA: TGCAGTGCTACCGGACATTATAGCAATCAGCCCCAGCATTTT. It is translated as CSATGHYSNQPQHF.

The count of this clonotype is one. The J gene is TRBJ1-1, the V gene TRBV5-1, with D maybe TRBD1 (6 bases). Trimming took 5 bases from V and 2 from J, leaving 13 bases between them. Germline values: CDR1 SGHRS, CDR2 YFSETQ. The CDR3 sequence is 14 residues long. The CDR3 sequence: CASRTDSLNTEAFF. As DNA, the CDR3 is TGCGCCAGCAGAACGGACAGTCTTAACACTGAAGCTTTCTTT.

This clonotype was recorded a few times. The chain joins TRBV20-1 to TRBJ2-3; 14 bases fit TRBD2. CDR1 and CDR2 (germline): DFQATT, SNEGSKA (reference sequence). V dropped 4 bases and J dropped 3; count of bases not matched to a gene: 9. This CDR3 contains 17 residues. CDR3: CSAMTSGRGPWTDTQYF. The CDR3 DNA follows: TGCAGTGCTATGACTAGCGGGAGGGGACCTTGGACAGATACGCAGTATTTT.

The chain carries TRBV14 and TRBJ1-2; tentatively, D is TRBD1 (6 bases). Trimming took off 0 bases at V and 4 bases at J, with 12 bases between the two ends. CDR3 size: 15 residues. Germline V gene lookup returns CDR1 SGHDN and CDR2 FVKESK. CDR3 DNA sequence: TGTGCCAGCAGCCAAGAAATGCAGGGGTCCTATGGCTACACCTTC. Amino acid sequence: CASSQEMQGSYGYTF. The full variable domain, in which reference TRBV14 and TRBJ1-2 provide the parts outside the CDR3, is EAGVTQFPSHSVIEKGQTVTLRCDPISGHDNLYWYRRVMGKEIKFLLHFVKESKQDESGMPNNRFLAERTGGTYSTLKVQPAELEDSGVYFCASSQEMQGSYGYTFGSGTRLTVV.

V usage is TRBV5-4 and J usage is TRBJ2-7; TRBD2 matches at 12 bases. CDR1 and CDR2 from the germline V gene are SGHNT and YYREEE (reference sequence). After removal of 4 bases from V and 1 base from J, the junction contained 12 bases not matched to a gene. CDR3 length: 18 amino acids. This chain's CDR3 is CASSRDPQTSGRSYEQYF. The CDR3 DNA is TGTGCCAGCAGCCGCGATCCCCAAACTAGCGGGAGGTCCTACGAGCAGTACTTC.

The genes are TRBV7-9 and TRBJ2-5; tentatively, D is TRBD1 or TRBD2 (5 bases each). The CDR3 length is 19 residues. Germline V lookup: CDR1 SEHNR, CDR2 FQNEAQ (reference sequence). The V end was cut by 0 bases, the J end by 2 bases, with 22 bases between. The CDR3: CASSLARSPGRRGQETQYF. The CDR3 DNA sequence: TGTGCCAGCAGCTTAGCGCGGTCCCCGGGGAGAAGGGGACAAGAGACCCAGTACTTC.

The chain joins TRBV28 to TRBJ1-1, with D unresolved. Deletions cut 7 bases from V and 0 bases from J, with 21 bases between. The CDR3 extends over 17 amino acids. Germline CDR1 reads MDHEN; CDR2 reads SYDVKM. CDR3 nucleotide sequence: TGTGCCAGCATCCCAAATGGGCTCGGGTATATGAACACTGAAGCTTTCTTT. Protein sequence: CASIPNGLGYMNTEAFF.